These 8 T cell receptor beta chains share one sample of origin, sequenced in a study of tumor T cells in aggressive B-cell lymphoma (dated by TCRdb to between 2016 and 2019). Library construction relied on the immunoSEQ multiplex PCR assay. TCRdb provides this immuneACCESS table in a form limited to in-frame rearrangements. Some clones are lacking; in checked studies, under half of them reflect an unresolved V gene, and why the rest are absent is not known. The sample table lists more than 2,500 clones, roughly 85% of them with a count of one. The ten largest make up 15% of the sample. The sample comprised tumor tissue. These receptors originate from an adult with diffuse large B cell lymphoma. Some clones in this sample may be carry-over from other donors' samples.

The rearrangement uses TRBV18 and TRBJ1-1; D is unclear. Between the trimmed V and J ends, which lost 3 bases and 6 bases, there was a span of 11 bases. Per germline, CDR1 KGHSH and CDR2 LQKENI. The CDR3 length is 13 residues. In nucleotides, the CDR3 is TGTGCCAGCTCACCCAGATTGGAGGCTGAAGCTTTCTTT. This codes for CASSPRLEAEAFF.

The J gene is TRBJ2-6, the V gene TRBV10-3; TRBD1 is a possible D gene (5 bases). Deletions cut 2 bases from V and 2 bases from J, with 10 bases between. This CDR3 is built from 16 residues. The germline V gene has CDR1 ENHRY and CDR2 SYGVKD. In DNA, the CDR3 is TGTGCCATCAGTGAGCCGGACAACCCTGGGGCCAACGTCCTGACTTTC. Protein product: CAISEPDNPGANVLTF.

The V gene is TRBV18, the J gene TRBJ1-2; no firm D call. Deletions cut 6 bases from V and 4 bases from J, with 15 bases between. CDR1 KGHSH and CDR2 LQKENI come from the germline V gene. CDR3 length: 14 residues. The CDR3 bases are TGTGCCAGCTCCACCGAAGAGGGCCCCTATGGCTACACCTTC. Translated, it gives CASSTEEGPYGYTF.

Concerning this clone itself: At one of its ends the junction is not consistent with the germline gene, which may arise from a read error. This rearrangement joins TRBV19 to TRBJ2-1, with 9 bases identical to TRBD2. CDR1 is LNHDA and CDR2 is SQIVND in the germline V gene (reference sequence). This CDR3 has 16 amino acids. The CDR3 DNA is TGTGCCAGTAGTACCTTAGCGGGAGTGTCCTACAATAAGCAGTTCTTC. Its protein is CASSTLAGVSYNKQFF.

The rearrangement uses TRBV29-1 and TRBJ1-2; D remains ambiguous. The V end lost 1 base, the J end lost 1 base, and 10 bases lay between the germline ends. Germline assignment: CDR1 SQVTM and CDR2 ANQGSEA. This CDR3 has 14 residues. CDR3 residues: CSVEAFTDNYGYTF. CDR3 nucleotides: TGCAGCGTTGAAGCGTTTACAGATAACTATGGCTACACCTTC.

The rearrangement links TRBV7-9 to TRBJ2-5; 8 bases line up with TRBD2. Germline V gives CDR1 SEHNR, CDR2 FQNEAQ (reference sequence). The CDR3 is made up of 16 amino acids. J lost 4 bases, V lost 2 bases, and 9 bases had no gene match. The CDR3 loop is CASSLPTRGGRETQYF. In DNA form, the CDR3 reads TGTGCCAGCAGCTTACCAACCCGGGGGGGCCGAGAGACCCAGTACTTC.

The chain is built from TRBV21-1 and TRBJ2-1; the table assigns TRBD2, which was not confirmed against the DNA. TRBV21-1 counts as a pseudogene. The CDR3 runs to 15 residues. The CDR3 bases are TGTGCCAGCAGCAAAGGGACTTTATGGGGCAATGAGCAGTTCTTC. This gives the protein CASSKGTLWGNEQFF.

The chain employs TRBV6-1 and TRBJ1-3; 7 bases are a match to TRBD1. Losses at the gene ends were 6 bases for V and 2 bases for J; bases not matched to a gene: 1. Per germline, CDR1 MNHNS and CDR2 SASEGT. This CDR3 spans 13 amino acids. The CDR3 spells CASRTGAGNTIYF. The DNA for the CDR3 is TGTGCCAGCAGAACAGGGGCTGGAAACACCATATATTTT.